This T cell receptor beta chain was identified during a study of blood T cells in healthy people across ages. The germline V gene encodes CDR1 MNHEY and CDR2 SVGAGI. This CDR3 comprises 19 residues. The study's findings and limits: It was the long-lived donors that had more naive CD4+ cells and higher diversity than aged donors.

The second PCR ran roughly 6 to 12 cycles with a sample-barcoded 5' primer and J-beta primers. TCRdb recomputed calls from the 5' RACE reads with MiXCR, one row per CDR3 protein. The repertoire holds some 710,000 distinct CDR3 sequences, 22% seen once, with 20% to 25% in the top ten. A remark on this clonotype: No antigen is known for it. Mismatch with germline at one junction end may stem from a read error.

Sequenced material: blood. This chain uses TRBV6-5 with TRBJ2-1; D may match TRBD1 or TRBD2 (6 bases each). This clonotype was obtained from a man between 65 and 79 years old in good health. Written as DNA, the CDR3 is TGTACCAGCAGTTACTCGGGGGCCAGCTTTGACCTTTCCTACAATGAGCAGTTCTTC. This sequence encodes CTSSYSGASFDLSYNEQFF.